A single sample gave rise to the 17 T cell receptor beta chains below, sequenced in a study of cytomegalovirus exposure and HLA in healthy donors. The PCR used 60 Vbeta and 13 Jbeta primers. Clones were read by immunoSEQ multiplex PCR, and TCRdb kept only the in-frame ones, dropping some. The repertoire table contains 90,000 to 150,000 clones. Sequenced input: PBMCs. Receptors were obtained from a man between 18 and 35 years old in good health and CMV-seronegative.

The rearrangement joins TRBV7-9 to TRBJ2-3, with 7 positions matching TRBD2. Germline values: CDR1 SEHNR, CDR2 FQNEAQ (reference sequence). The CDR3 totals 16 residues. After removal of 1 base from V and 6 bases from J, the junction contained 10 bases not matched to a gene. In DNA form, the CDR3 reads TGTGCCAGCAGCTTAGGGGGGACTACCTTGTCGGATACGCAGTATTTT. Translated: CASSLGGTTLSDTQYF.

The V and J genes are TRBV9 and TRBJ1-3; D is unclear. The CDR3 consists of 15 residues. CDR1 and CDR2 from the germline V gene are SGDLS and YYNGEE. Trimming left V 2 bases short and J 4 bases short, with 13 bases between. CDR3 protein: CASSVGSSSGNTIYF. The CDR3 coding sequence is TGTGCCAGCAGCGTCGGGAGTTCCTCCGGAAACACCATATATTTT.

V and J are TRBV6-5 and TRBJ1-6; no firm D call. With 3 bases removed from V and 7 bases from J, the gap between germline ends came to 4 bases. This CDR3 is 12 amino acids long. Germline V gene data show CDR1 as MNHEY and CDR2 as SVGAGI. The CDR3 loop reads CASSYPNSPLHF. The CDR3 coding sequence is TGTGCCAGCAGTTATCCGAATTCACCCCTCCACTTT.

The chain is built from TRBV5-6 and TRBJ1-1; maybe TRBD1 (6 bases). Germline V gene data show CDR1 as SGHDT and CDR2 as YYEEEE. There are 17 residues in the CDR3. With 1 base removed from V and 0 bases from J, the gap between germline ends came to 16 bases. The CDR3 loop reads CASSLSQGLTMNTEAFF. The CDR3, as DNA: TGTGCCAGCAGCTTGAGTCAGGGGCTTACCATGAACACTGAAGCTTTCTTT.

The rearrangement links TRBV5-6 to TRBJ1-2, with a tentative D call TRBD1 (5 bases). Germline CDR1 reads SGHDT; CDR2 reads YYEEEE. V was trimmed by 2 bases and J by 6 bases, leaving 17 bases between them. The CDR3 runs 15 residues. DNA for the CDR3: TGTGCCAGCAGCTTCACCGGGACTAGGGGACATGGCTACACCTTC. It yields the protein CASSFTGTRGHGYTF.

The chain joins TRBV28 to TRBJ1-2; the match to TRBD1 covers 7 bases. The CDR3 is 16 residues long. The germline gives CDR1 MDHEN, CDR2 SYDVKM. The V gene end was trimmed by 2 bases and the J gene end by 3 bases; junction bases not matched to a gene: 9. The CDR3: CASSLTGTVTDYGYTF. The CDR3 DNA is TGTGCCAGCAGTTTAACCGGGACAGTTACTGACTATGGCTACACCTTC.

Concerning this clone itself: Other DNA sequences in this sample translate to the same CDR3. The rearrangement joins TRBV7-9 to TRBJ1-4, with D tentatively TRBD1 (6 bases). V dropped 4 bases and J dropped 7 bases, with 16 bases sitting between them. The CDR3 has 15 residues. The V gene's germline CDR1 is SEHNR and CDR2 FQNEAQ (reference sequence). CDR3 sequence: CASSSSPTGREKLFF. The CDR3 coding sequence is TGTGCCAGCAGCTCCTCCCCAACAGGGCGTGAAAAACTGTTTTTT.

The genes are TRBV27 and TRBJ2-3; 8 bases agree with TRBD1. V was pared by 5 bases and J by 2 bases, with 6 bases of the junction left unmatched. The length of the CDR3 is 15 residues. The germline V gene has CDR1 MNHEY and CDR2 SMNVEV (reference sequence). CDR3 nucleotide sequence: TGTGCCAGCAGTCCGACAGGGGCAATCACAGATACGCAGTATTTT. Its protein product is CASSPTGAITDTQYF.

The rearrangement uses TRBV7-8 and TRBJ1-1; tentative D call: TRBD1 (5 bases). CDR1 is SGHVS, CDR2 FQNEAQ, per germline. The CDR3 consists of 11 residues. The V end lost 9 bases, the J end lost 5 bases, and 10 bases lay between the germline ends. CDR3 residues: CASWEGTEAFF. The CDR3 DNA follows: TGTGCCAGTTGGGAGGGGACTGAAGCTTTCTTT.

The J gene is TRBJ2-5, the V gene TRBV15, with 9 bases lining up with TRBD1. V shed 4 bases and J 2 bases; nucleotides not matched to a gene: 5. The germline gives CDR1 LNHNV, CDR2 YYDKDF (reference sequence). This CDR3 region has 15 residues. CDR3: CATSKQGARQETQYF. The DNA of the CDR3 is TGTGCCACCAGCAAACAGGGGGCGAGGCAAGAGACCCAGTACTTC. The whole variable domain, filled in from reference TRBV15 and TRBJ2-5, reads DAMVIQNPRYQVTQFGKPVTLSCSQTLNHNVMYWYQQKSSQAPKLLFHYYDKDFNNEADTPDNFQSRRPNTSFCFLDIRSPGLGDTAMYLCATSKQGARQETQYFGPGTRLLVL.

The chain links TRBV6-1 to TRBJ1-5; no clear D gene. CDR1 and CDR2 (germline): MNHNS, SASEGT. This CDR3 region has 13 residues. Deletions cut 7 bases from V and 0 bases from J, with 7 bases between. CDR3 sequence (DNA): TGTGCCAGCACCACGGGTAGCAATCAGCCCCAGCATTTT. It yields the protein CASTTGSNQPQHF.

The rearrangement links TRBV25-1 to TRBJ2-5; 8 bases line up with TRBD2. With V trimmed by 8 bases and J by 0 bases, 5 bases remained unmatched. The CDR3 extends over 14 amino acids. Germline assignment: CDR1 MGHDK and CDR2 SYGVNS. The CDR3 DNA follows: TGTGCCAGCTCAGGACTAGCTTACCAAGAGACCCAGTACTTC. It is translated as CASSGLAYQETQYF.

The CDR3 loop is CASSVGGNGYTF. The DNA of the CDR3 is TGTGCCAGCAGCGTAGGTGGCAATGGCTACACCTTC. The chain links TRBV9 to TRBJ1-2; D unclear. Germline V gene sequence: CDR1 SGDLS, CDR2 YYNGEE. This CDR3 is 12 amino acids long. V was clipped by 0 bases and J by 6 bases, with 6 bases between them.

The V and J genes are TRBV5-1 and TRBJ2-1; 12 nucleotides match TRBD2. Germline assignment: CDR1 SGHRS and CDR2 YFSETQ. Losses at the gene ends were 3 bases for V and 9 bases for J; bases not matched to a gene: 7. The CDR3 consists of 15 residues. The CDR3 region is CASSYSSGGDSEQFF. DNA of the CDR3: TGCGCCAGCAGCTACTCTAGCGGGGGGGATTCTGAGCAGTTCTTC.

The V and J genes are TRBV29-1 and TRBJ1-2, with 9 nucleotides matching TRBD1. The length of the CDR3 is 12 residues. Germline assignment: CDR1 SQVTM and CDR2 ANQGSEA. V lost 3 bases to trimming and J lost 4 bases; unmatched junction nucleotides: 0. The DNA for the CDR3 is TGCAGCGTTGAGGACAGGGGCTATGGCTACACCTTC. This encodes CSVEDRGYGYTF.

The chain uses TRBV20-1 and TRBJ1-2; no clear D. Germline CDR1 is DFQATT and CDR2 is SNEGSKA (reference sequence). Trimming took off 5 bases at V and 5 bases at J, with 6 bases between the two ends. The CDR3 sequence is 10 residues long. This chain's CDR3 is CSAFRYGYTF. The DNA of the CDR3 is TGCAGTGCTTTCAGATATGGCTACACCTTC.

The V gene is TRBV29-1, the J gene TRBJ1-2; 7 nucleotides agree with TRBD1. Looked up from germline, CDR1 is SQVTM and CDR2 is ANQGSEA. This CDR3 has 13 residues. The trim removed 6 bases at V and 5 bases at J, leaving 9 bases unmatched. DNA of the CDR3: TGCAGCGTCGACCGGGACAGCATTTATGGCTACACCTTC. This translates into CSVDRDSIYGYTF.